This TCR beta chain was sequenced for a study of shared clonotypes between healthy human individuals (dated by TCRdb to 2018 to 2020). Concerning the study at large: The cohort included a few men and a couple of women between 18 and 49 years of age. The study deeply sequenced blood TCR repertoires of several healthy adults to estimate repertoire size and the extent of clonotype sharing between individuals. For each donor, CD4 naive and CD4 memory were each run on three plates, CD8 naive on two plates, and CD8 memory on one plate. Leukapheresis yielded between about 0.8 and 9.5 billion PBMCs per donor. Different laboratories and diverse techniques were used to prepare libraries and sequence TCR repertoires, to increase sequencing depth and limit assay-specific biases. What the work shows at the level of the full study, not this receptor alone: Larger estimated clonotype richness was generally found for naive subsets than for memory subsets. Even with the large sequencing depth, rarefaction of the sorted-subset datasets indicated that sequencing was incomplete. Clonotypes shared by all four sorted-subset donors showed higher generation probabilities than non-shared clonotypes. Roughly 5% of naive CD4, 3.5% of naive CD8, approximately 2% of memory CD4, and about 0.4% of memory CD8 clonotypes were shared across several donors. Because the study included a small number of donors, the genetic and exposure-history diversity represented was limited. Sampling was restricted to blood, and TCR repertoires in tissues likely differ from the TCR repertoires found in blood. Based on pairwise subsampling, the degree of clonotype sharing among donors was expected to be affected by sequencing depth.

In its sample, this clone was seen once. The clone's antigen remains unknown. Base qualities are missing; no much larger clone stands one base away. Using the deep immunoSEQ assay, TCR CDR3 regions were amplified from genomic DNA by multiplex PCR. Genomic DNA extracted from each cell subset was distributed evenly over all wells of several immunoSEQ 96-well plates, and each plate served as one replicate. Each replicate PCR for sorted subsets received around 200 ng genomic DNA, equal to about 30,000 T cell genomes. Purified libraries were quantified with a Qubit 3.0 fluorometer, sized on a Bioanalyzer 2100, and re-quantified with the KAPA Library Quantification kit. A separate single-read 150-cycle Illumina NextSeq 550 flow cell was used to sequence each immunoSEQ 96-well plate. Per the original workflow: Because only junctional sequences without quality scores were contained in the immunoSEQ output, filtering matching that applied to full-length reads could not be performed. To assign V/J genes and CDR3, sequences were annotated against IMGT germline references using PyIR, a Python wrapper for IgBLAST v1.9. Reads were removed for weak V/J assignments (E-value above 1e-6), missing CDR3, stop codons, out-of-frame junctions, or ambiguous translated residues. V3J clonotypes were defined as sequences sharing an identical inferred V gene, J gene, and CDR3 amino acid sequence. Percentage overlap between repertoires was calculated by dividing the number of shared unique clonotypes by the size of the smaller repertoire. RTK rarefaction, the Chao1 estimator, and Recon v2.1 estimates of unobserved clonotypes were used to assess repertoire richness. Generation probabilities for all TCRbeta clonotypes obtained by the gDNA method from a handful of donors were computed using OLGA. The clones in this table, taken by TCRdb from immuneACCESS, are in-frame only. Not every clone is retained; where verified, under half of the shortfall comes from an unresolved V gene, and the cause of the rest is unknown. D and trimming come from the DNA, and the V and J calls and clone size come from that table. For this sample the table gives about 1 million clones, of which about 76% were detected only once. About 1.4% of the sample lies in the top ten.

Trimming removed 0 bases from V and 0 bases from J, leaving 20 bases between the germline ends. The germline V gene (reference sequence) provides CDR1 LNHNV and CDR2 YYDKDF. Inclusive of the bounding cysteine and phenylalanine, the CDR3 is 20 residues long. The retained sequence is limited to the CDR3, 60 bases, with the frame set at the first base. The donors were healthy, HIV-negative adults who had no recently reported acute infections or vaccinations. Only Caucasian adults living in Nashville, Tennessee, USA were represented among the donors. Magnetic negative selection was used to enrich CD4+ T cells, after which naive cells were positively selected on CD45RA and the negative fraction became the memory subset. Blood was collected by leukapheresis, and PBMCs were isolated by Ficoll-Histopaque density gradient centrifugation and then cryopreserved in liquid nitrogen vapor phase. Analytical flow cytometry was used to check the purity and quantity of every magnetically sorted T cell population. From each sorted fraction, genomic DNA was isolated and quantified by UV absorbance on a Nanodrop 2000c.

The TCR comes from a man aged 18 to 29 in good health. The sample comprised memory CD4+ T cells sorted from blood. Reading the label with the study, this specimen's cell subset or site is: CD45RA-negative fraction. The V and J genes are TRBV15 and TRBJ1-4; no D gene can be assigned with confidence. At the DNA level, the sequence is TGTGCCACCAGCAGAGATCAGAGGACCCTCAATTTGGCAACTAATGAAAAACTGTTTTTT. Translated, this is CATSRDQRTLNLATNEKLFF. The full variable domain, completed from the reference TRBV15 and TRBJ1-4 proteins outside the CDR3, reads DAMVIQNPRYQVTQFGKPVTLSCSQTLNHNVMYWYQQKSSQAPKLLFHYYDKDFNNEADTPDNFQSRRPNTSFCFLDIRSPGLGDTAMYLCATSRDQRTLNLATNEKLFFGSGTQLSVL.